A single T cell receptor (beta chain) is shown here with its context. The record originates from a study of blood T cell repertoires in COVID-19. Study overall: Material from acute and convalescent COVID-19 was sourced from the United States, Italy and Spain. From T cells, B-cell-depleted T cells, or PBMCs came the material, which was cDNA or gDNA.

CDR3 length: 17 residues. With 5 bases clipped from V and 4 bases from J, the junction kept 15 bases outside the gene matches. Germline loops: CDR1 SEHNR, CDR2 FQNEAQ (reference sequence). Seattle researchers signed up patients amid active infection and tracked them longitudinally. Here immunoSEQ multiplex PCR was the method, and the copy in TCRdb shows in-frame clones only, minus some. Among 200,000 or so clones listed, about 88% were seen once. This chain connects TRBV7-9 to TRBJ2-7, with TRBD1 matching 9 bases. Sequenced: peripheral blood. This TCR derives from a man aged 50 to 59 with COVID-19, enrolled during active disease. In DNA form, the CDR3 reads TGTGCCAGCAGCGGCCAGATCCGGACAGGGGTTATATACGAGCAGTACTTC. This gives the protein CASSGQIRTGVIYEQYF. The full variable domain, with the rest looked up from reference TRBV7-9 and TRBJ2-7, is DTGVSQNPRHKITKRGQNVTFRCDPISEHNRLYWYRQTLGQGPEFLTYFQNEAQLEKSRLLSDRFSAERPKGSFSTLEIQRTEQGDSAMYLCASSGQIRTGVIYEQYFGPGTRLTVT.